Listed here are 28 T cell receptor beta chains from one sample, sequenced in a study of blood T cell repertoires in COVID-19. Sequenced by immunoSEQ multiplex PCR; TCRdb stores in-frame clones only, minus some. The table shows about 22,000 clones, with 90% occurring only once. Specimen: peripheral blood. The receptors were sampled from an older man with acute or convalescent COVID-19.

The V gene is TRBV11-2, the J gene TRBJ1-1; possibly TRBD1 for D (6 bases). V lost 5 bases and J 5 bases, leaving 18 bases between the germline ends. CDR3 size: 15 residues. CDR1 is SGHAT and CDR2 is FQNNGV in the germline V gene. The CDR3 loop reads CASSPSRRGGTEAFF. The CDR3 nucleotides read TGTGCCAGCAGCCCATCGCGGAGGGGGGGAACTGAAGCTTTCTTT. Based on the CDR3 plus reference TRBV11-2 and TRBJ1-1, the full variable domain is EAGVAQSPRYKIIEKRQSVAFWCNPISGHATLYWYQQILGQGPKLLIQFQNNGVVDDSQLPKDRFSAERLKGVDSTLKIQPAKLEDSAVYLCASSPSRRGGTEAFFGQGTRLTVV.

V usage is TRBV6-5 and J usage is TRBJ1-2; D possibly corresponds to TRBD1 (5 bases). The CDR3 runs to 14 residues. Per germline, CDR1 MNHEY and CDR2 SVGAGI. V lost 0 bases, J lost 8 bases, and 13 bases lay in between. The CDR3 DNA reads TGTGCCAGCAGTTACTCGGGGGGGACGGACGGCTACACCTTC. Translation: CASSYSGGTDGYTF.

As DNA, the CDR3 is TGTGCCAGTAGTAACGGACAGGGGGTGAACACTGAAGCTTTCTTT. Its translation: CASSNGQGVNTEAFF. The chain links TRBV19 to TRBJ1-1; TRBD1 matches 10 bases. Germline V gene data show CDR1 as LNHDA and CDR2 as SQIVND (reference sequence). Unmatched junction bases numbered 2, after V lost 4 bases and J lost 0 bases. There are 15 residues in the CDR3.

The rearrangement links TRBV18 to TRBJ1-5; 7 positions agree with TRBD1. Losses at the gene ends were 4 bases for V and 2 bases for J; bases not matched to a gene: 2. CDR1 and CDR2 (germline): KGHSH, LQKENI. The CDR3 has 14 residues. CDR3 protein: CASSRDRGNQPQHF. The CDR3 DNA reads as TGTGCCAGCTCACGAGACAGGGGCAATCAGCCCCAGCATTTT.

The chain carries TRBV4-1 and TRBJ1-4; D gene ambiguous. V was pared by 8 bases and J by 4 bases, with 14 bases between. CDR3 length equals 14 residues. Germline-derived CDR1 and CDR2 are MGHRA and YSYEKL. The CDR3 DNA sequence: TGCGCCAGCGCGAAGCCTGGGCTTAATGAAAAACTGTTTTTT. This sequence encodes CASAKPGLNEKLFF.

The CDR3 reads CATSRTPGEDTGELFF. CDR3 nucleotide sequence: TGTGCCACCAGCCGTACGCCCGGGGAGGACACCGGGGAGCTGTTTTTT. The V gene is TRBV24-1, the J gene TRBJ2-2; possible D gene TRBD2, 6 bases. Looked up from germline, CDR1 is KGHDR and CDR2 is SFDVKD. The CDR3 loop spans 16 amino acids. Trimming removed 7 bases at V and 3 bases at J, with 17 bases between.

The chain uses TRBV23-1 and TRBJ2-3; D is unresolved. TRBV23-1 counts as an open reading frame of uncertain function. V dropped 3 bases and J dropped 2 bases, with 18 bases sitting between them. The CDR3 totals 17 residues. CDR3 region: CASSHTRQTRVTDTQYF. DNA of the CDR3: TGCGCCAGCAGTCATACCCGACAAACCCGAGTCACAGATACGCAGTATTTT.

The chain employs TRBV7-6 and TRBJ2-1; 10 nucleotides align to TRBD2. Per the germline V gene, CDR1 is SGHVS and CDR2 is FNYEAQ. CDR3 length: 15 residues. V was pared by 5 bases and J by 7 bases, with 8 bases of the junction left unmatched. The CDR3 spells CASSPERGGLNEQFF. In nucleotides, the CDR3 is TGTGCCAGCAGCCCAGAGCGGGGGGGCTTGAATGAGCAGTTCTTC.

V usage is TRBV3-1 (or the pseudogene TRBV3-2) and J usage is TRBJ2-5, with D tentatively TRBD1 (5 bases). The V and J ends lost 1 base and 5 bases respectively, with 14 bases between them. The CDR3 has 15 residues. Germline CDR1 LGHDT, CDR2 YNNKEL (reference sequence). CDR3 DNA sequence: TGTGCCAGCAGCCAAGTGTACAGGCAGGTCGAGACCCAGTACTTC. Its protein product is CASSQVYRQVETQYF.

This clone showed up just a few times. This specimen includes other DNA sequences encoding the same CDR3. This chain uses TRBV28 with TRBJ1-5, with D unclear. CDR3 length equals 14 residues. Trimming took off 7 bases at V and 0 bases at J, with 10 bases between the two ends. The germline CDR1 and CDR2 sequences are MDHEN and SYDVKM. DNA for the CDR3: TGTGCCAGCACCCCCCCTATTAGCAATCAGCCCCAGCATTTT. Protein sequence: CASTPPISNQPQHF.

The chain is built from TRBV30 and TRBJ1-5, with D maybe TRBD1 (6 bases). CDR3 size: 14 residues. The germline V gene has CDR1 GTSNPN and CDR2 SVGIG (reference sequence). Trimming removed 2 bases from V and 1 base from J, with 9 bases in between. The CDR3 DNA follows: TGTGCCTGGAGTCCAACAGGGAGCAATCAGCCCCAGCATTTT. Amino acids: CAWSPTGSNQPQHF.

The genes are TRBV10-3 and TRBJ1-5, with D hard to call. Trimming removed 2 bases at V and 5 bases at J, with 13 bases between. CDR1 and CDR2 (germline): ENHRY, SYGVKD. CDR3 length equals 15 residues. In DNA form, the CDR3 reads TGTGCCATCAGTGAGGGCCCCGGACTAGATCAGCCCCAGCATTTT. Translating it yields CAISEGPGLDQPQHF.

The chain carries TRBV27 and TRBJ1-1, with 8 nucleotides matching TRBD1. CDR1 and CDR2 (germline): MNHEY, SMNVEV (reference sequence). The junction had 14 bases not matched to a gene; V was cut back by 6 bases and J by 8 bases. CDR3 length equals 15 residues. The CDR3 nucleotides read TGTGCCAGCAGCTTACTTCGGACAGGGACCCCCGAAGCTTTCTTT. Residues: CASSLLRTGTPEAFF.

The V call is TRBV6-6, the J call TRBJ2-1, with D possibly being TRBD2 (5 bases). The germline gives CDR1 MNHNY, CDR2 SVGAGI (reference sequence). CDR3 length equals 16 residues. V was clipped by 8 bases and J by 1 base, with 18 bases between them. The CDR3 DNA reads TGTGCCAGCGTTAACCCCGGGATCCTATCCTACAATGAGCAGTTCTTC. It specifies CASVNPGILSYNEQFF.

The chain carries TRBV28 and TRBJ2-4; D might be TRBD2 (6 bases). V was shortened by 6 bases and J by 7 bases, with 19 bases between the two germline ends. This CDR3 is built from 15 residues. Germline V lookup: CDR1 MDHEN, CDR2 SYDVKM. The CDR3, as DNA: TGTGCCAGCAGCCTGGCGGGACCCGGGGCCAACATTCAGTACTTC. Translated, it gives CASSLAGPGANIQYF.

The chain has TRBV11-3 and TRBJ2-7; no clear D gene. V dropped 0 bases and J dropped 2 bases, with 11 bases sitting between them. Germline CDR1 is SGHNT and CDR2 is YENEEA. This CDR3 spans 15 amino acids. The CDR3 coding sequence is TGTGCCAGCAGCTTAGATAGCAGCTCGGCCTACGAGCAGTACTTC. It translates to CASSLDSSSAYEQYF.

The chain is built from TRBV5-6 and TRBJ2-2; D is perhaps TRBD1 (5 bases). Germline V gene data show CDR1 as SGHDT and CDR2 as YYEEEE. The CDR3 contains 17 residues. Trimming removed 0 bases from V and 4 bases from J, with 16 bases in between. For the CDR3, the DNA is TGTGCCAGCAGCTTGGAAGGCAGGGATATAATCACCGGGGAGCTGTTTTTT. Translation: CASSLEGRDIITGELFF.

V and J are TRBV28 and TRBJ2-1; no reliable D call. The CDR3 consists of 13 residues. V was clipped by 3 bases and J by 1 base, with 4 bases between them. Germline CDR1 is MDHEN and CDR2 is SYDVKM. CDR3 sequence reads: CASSFSSYNEQFF. The CDR3 nucleotides read TGTGCCAGCAGTTTCAGTTCCTACAATGAGCAGTTCTTC.

V and J are TRBV7-2 and TRBJ1-1, with D unresolved. Germline CDR1 reads SGHTA; CDR2 reads FQGNSA. The CDR3 sequence is 13 residues long. Deletions cut 2 bases from V and 3 bases from J, with 7 bases between. In DNA form, the CDR3 reads TGTGCCAGCAGCTTATCTCTTGACACTGAAGCTTTCTTT. Its translation is CASSLSLDTEAFF.

The V and J genes are TRBV6-5 and TRBJ2-2; 8 bases fit TRBD1. The CDR3 covers 16 residues. CDR1 is MNHEY, CDR2 SVGAGI, per germline. Trimming took 2 bases from V and 4 from J; bases not matched to a gene: 6. The CDR3 protein is CASSYQQGVFTGELFF. CDR3 bases: TGTGCCAGCAGTTACCAACAGGGGGTGTTCACCGGGGAGCTGTTTTTT.

V gene TRBV11-2 combines with J gene TRBJ2-4, with D maybe TRBD2 (5 bases). The CDR3 is made up of 12 amino acids. From germline, CDR1 is SGHAT and CDR2 FQNNGV. Trimming cost V 3 bases and J 16 bases, with 16 bases left between them. The CDR3: CASSLDGGSVYF. CDR3 nucleotide sequence: TGTGCCAGCAGCTTGGACGGAGGTTCAGTATACTTC.

This clone was seen just once. The CDR3 sequence is CASSLLSGSYNEQFF. In nucleotides, the CDR3 is TGTGCCAGCAGCTTACTTAGCGGGAGCTACAATGAGCAGTTCTTC. The chain recombines TRBV7-9 with TRBJ2-1; 9 bases fit TRBD2. CDR1 SEHNR and CDR2 FQNEAQ come from the germline V gene (reference sequence). J gave up 3 bases and V 2 bases, and 2 bases lay outside the gene matches. The CDR3 runs to 15 residues.

J is TRBJ2-3 and V is TRBV9; D possibly corresponds to TRBD2 (5 bases). Germline CDR1 and CDR2: SGDLS and YYNGEE. The CDR3 has 12 residues. The V end was cut by 8 bases, the J end by 3 bases, with 10 bases between. The CDR3 DNA reads TGTGCCAGTGGGCGGGCGACAGATACGCAGTATTTT. Protein sequence: CASGRATDTQYF.

The chain has TRBV7-6 and TRBJ2-5; 12 nucleotides match TRBD2. The V gene end was trimmed by 2 bases and the J gene end by 5 bases; junction bases not matched to a gene: 6. The CDR3 has 16 residues. In germline, CDR1 is SGHVS, CDR2 FNYEAQ. The CDR3 is CASSLRLAGAGETQYF. The CDR3 coding sequence is TGTGCCAGCAGCTTAAGACTAGCGGGGGCGGGGGAGACCCAGTACTTC. The full variable domain, with the rest looked up from reference TRBV7-6 and TRBJ2-5, is GAGVSQSPRYKVTKRGQDVALRCDPISGHVSLYWYRQALGQGPEFLTYFNYEAQQDKSGLPNDRFSAERPEGSISTLTIQRTEQRDSAMYRCASSLRLAGAGETQYFGPGTRLLVL.

This clone was seen a handful of times. This rearrangement joins TRBV7-2 to TRBJ1-5; D remains unclear. The CDR3 consists of 14 residues. Germline CDR1 and CDR2: SGHTA and FQGNSA. V was cut by 1 base and J by 7 bases, with 11 bases left in between. The CDR3 DNA reads as TGTGCCAGCAGCTTAGTATCCGGTCCCCAGCCCCAGCATTTT. It is translated as CASSLVSGPQPQHF.

As regards this clone: The germline gene is not matched at one end of the junction; a read error may be the cause. The chain links TRBV11-2 to TRBJ2-7, with TRBD1 as a possible D gene (5 bases). Germline values: CDR1 SGHAT, CDR2 FQNNGV. This CDR3 contains 14 residues. The CDR3 is CASSVDSTSYEQYF. The DNA of the CDR3 is TGTGCCAGCAGCGTAGACAGTACCTCCTACGAGCAGTACTTC.

The V gene is TRBV6-5, the J gene TRBJ1-2, with 9 positions matching TRBD1. The CDR3 has 14 amino acids. CDR1 MNHEY and CDR2 SVGAGI come from the germline V gene. V dropped 6 bases and J dropped 6; count of bases not matched to a gene: 8. This CDR3 is CASRNGRTGDGYTF. CDR3 sequence (DNA): TGTGCCAGCAGAAACGGGAGGACAGGGGATGGCTACACCTTC.

This chain links TRBV4-3 with TRBJ2-7; 9 bases fit TRBD2. The germline gives CDR1 LGHNA, CDR2 YSLEER. Losses at the gene ends were 2 bases for V and 6 bases for J; bases not matched to a gene: 11. There are 16 residues in the CDR3. This chain's CDR3 is CASSQYISGSGVEQYF. CDR3 DNA: TGCGCCAGCAGCCAATATATTAGCGGGAGTGGTGTCGAGCAGTACTTC.